This entry lists 12 T cell receptor beta chains sequenced from one sample in a study of OX40 agonist ivuxolimab in advanced cancers. The data were produced by immunoSEQ multiplex PCR, yet TCRdb's version contains in-frame clones alone and is incomplete. The repertoire holds about 41,000 clones, with more than 75% as singletons. Material: CD4+ or CD8+ T cells sorted from blood, obtained in a trial of the OX40 agonist ivuxolimab. Receptor source: an adult with an advanced solid tumor such as melanoma, head and neck, liver or kidney cancer.

V is TRBV6-5 and J is TRBJ1-2; D gene unclear. V lost 6 bases and J lost 4, with 15 bases in between. The germline CDR1 and CDR2 sequences are MNHEY and SVGAGI. The CDR3 contains 14 residues. The CDR3 DNA is TGTGCCAGCAGGGAAACACAGCGGAGCTATGGCTACACCTTC. Translation gives CASRETQRSYGYTF.

Note on this clone: At one of its ends the junction is not consistent with the germline gene, which may arise from a read error. Here the CDR3 reads CASSPMVGGTYGQYF. In nucleotides, the CDR3 is TGTGCCAGCAGCCCTATGGTAGGAGGGACCTACGGGCAGTACTTC. This rearrangement joins TRBV6-5 to TRBJ2-7; TRBD2 might be the D (6 bases). CDR3 length equals 15 residues. CDR1 and CDR2 (germline): MNHEY, SVGAGI.

The chain links TRBV19 to TRBJ1-1; 7 bases agree with TRBD1. The CDR3 totals 18 residues. Trimming cost V 3 bases and J 0 bases; bases outside gene matches: 13. CDR1 and CDR2 from the germline V gene are LNHDA and SQIVND (reference sequence). The CDR3 reads CASSIWEGAQEVNTEAFF. In DNA, the CDR3 is TGTGCCAGTAGTATTTGGGAGGGGGCGCAGGAAGTGAACACTGAAGCTTTCTTT.

J is TRBJ2-3 and V is TRBV2, with 11 positions matching TRBD2. CDR3 length: 13 amino acids. Germline V gene sequence: CDR1 SNHLY, CDR2 FYNNEI. The V gene end was trimmed by 6 bases and the J gene end by 5 bases; junction bases not matched to a gene: 1. CDR3 in amino acids: CASRGLAGDTQYF. In DNA form, the CDR3 reads TGTGCCAGCAGAGGACTAGCGGGAGATACGCAGTATTTT.

This clone appeared once. The J gene is TRBJ1-4, the V gene TRBV4-2; the D gene is possibly TRBD1 (5 bases). CDR3 size: 14 residues. The V gene lost 5 bases and the J gene lost 7 bases, with 14 bases spanning the gap. Per germline, CDR1 LGHNA and CDR2 YNFKEQ. CDR3 region: CASSYDSYSEKLFF. The CDR3 coding sequence is TGTGCCAGCAGCTACGACAGTTATAGTGAAAAACTGTTTTTT.

The chain combines TRBV19 with TRBJ2-7; D is possibly TRBD2 (5 bases). The germline V gene encodes CDR1 LNHDA and CDR2 SQIVND (reference sequence). V shed 1 base and J shed 3 bases, with 13 bases lying between them. The length of the CDR3 is 15 residues. The CDR3 protein is CASSIVPGSYYEQYF. Written as DNA, the CDR3 is TGTGCCAGTAGTATAGTCCCGGGGAGCTACTACGAGCAGTACTTC.

This clone is categorized as medium-sized (0.01 to 0.1%). The chain employs TRBV6-5 and TRBJ2-1; unclear D gene. CDR1 is MNHEY and CDR2 is SVGAGI in the germline V gene. This CDR3 has 14 residues. The V gene lost 2 bases and the J gene lost 8 bases, with 13 bases spanning the gap. The CDR3 region has the DNA TGTGCCAGCAGTTACGCTCCACAAACCCATGAGCAGTTCTTC. This sequence encodes CASSYAPQTHEQFF.

Regarding this clone: At the DNA level, this CDR3 is encoded by other sequences in the same sample as well. V gene TRBV5-1 combines with J gene TRBJ1-2; 8 bases agree with TRBD1. This CDR3 spans 14 amino acids. The junction had 5 bases not matched to a gene; V was cut back by 3 bases and J by 4 bases. From germline, CDR1 is SGHRS and CDR2 YFSETQ. The CDR3 protein is CASSSAGTGYGYTF. The CDR3 DNA sequence: TGCGCCAGCAGCTCAGCGGGGACAGGCTATGGCTACACCTTC. The whole variable domain, filled in from reference TRBV5-1 and TRBJ1-2, reads KAGVTQTPRYLIKTRGQQVTLSCSPISGHRSVSWYQQTPGQGLQFLFEYFSETQRNKGNFPGRFSGRQFSNSRSEMNVSTLELGDSALYLCASSSAGTGYGYTFGSGTRLTVV.

The J gene is TRBJ1-1, the V gene TRBV6-1; D is unclear. The V gene lost 6 bases and the J gene lost 1 base, with 12 bases spanning the gap. Germline V gene sequence: CDR1 MNHNS, CDR2 SASEGT. The CDR3 length is 14 residues. The CDR3 region has the DNA TGTGCCAGCAGCCTGGTTATAGGGAACACTGAAGCTTTCTTT. It yields the protein CASSLVIGNTEAFF.

V gene TRBV7-2 combines with J gene TRBJ1-1; D perhaps matches TRBD1 (5 bases). The germline V gene encodes CDR1 SGHTA and CDR2 FQGNSA. The CDR3 length is 13 residues. Trimming cost V 2 bases and J 1 base, with 5 bases left between them. The CDR3 is CASSLQGNTEAFF. In nucleotides, the CDR3 is TGTGCCAGCAGCTTACAGGGGAACACTGAAGCTTTCTTT. Based on the CDR3 plus reference TRBV7-2 and TRBJ1-1, the full variable domain is GAGVSQSPSNKVTEKGKDVELRCDPISGHTALYWYRQSLGQGLEFLIYFQGNSAPDKSGLPSDRFSAERTGGSVSTLTIQRTQQEDSAVYLCASSLQGNTEAFFGQGTRLTVV.

This rearrangement joins TRBV28 to TRBJ1-1; tentative D call: TRBD1 (6 bases). The length of the CDR3 is 15 residues. The V gene's germline CDR1 is MDHEN and CDR2 SYDVKM. Between the trimmed V and J ends, which lost 5 bases and 0 bases, there was a span of 13 bases. This chain's CDR3 is CASSPGTFMNTEAFF. In nucleotides, the CDR3 is TGTGCCAGCAGTCCCGGGACATTCATGAACACTGAAGCTTTCTTT.

This clone showed up just once. V is TRBV19 and J is TRBJ2-3; D is undetermined. The germline V gene has CDR1 LNHDA and CDR2 SQIVND (reference sequence). V lost 7 bases and J lost 4, with 15 bases in between. The CDR3 contains 14 residues. In nucleotides, the CDR3 is TGTGCCAGTACCCTGATGGCGGAGTCAGATACGCAGTATTTT. The encoded protein is CASTLMAESDTQYF.